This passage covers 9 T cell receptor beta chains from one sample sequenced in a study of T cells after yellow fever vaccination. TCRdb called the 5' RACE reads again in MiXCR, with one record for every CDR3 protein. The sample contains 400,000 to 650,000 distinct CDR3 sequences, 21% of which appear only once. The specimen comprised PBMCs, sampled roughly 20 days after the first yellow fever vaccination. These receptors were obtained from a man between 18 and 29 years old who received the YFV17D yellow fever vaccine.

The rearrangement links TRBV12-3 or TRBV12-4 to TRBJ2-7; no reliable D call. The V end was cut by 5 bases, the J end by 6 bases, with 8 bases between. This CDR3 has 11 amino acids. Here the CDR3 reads CASSPSGEQYF. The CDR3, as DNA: TGTGCCAGCAGTCCATCGGGCGAGCAGTACTTC.

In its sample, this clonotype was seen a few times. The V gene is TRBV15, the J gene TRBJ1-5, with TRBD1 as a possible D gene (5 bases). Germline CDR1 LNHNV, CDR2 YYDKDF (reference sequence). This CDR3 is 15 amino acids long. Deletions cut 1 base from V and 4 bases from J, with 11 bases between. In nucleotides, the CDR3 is TGTGCCACCAGCAGAGCGACAGATCTGAATCAGCCCCAGCATTTT. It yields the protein CATSRATDLNQPQHF.

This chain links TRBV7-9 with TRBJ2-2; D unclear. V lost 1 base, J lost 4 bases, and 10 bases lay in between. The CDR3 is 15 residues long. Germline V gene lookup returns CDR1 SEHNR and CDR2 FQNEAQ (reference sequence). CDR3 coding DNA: TGTGCCAGCAGCTTAGGTGGCAGCGTCACCGGGGAGCTGTTTTTT. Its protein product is CASSLGGSVTGELFF.

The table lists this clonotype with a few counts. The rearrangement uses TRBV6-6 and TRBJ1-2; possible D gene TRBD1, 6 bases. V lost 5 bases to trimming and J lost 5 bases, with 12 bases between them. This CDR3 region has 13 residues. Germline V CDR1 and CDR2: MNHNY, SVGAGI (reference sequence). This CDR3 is CASSPDSRYGYTF. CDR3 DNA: TGTGCCAGCAGTCCGGACAGTAGATATGGCTACACCTTC.

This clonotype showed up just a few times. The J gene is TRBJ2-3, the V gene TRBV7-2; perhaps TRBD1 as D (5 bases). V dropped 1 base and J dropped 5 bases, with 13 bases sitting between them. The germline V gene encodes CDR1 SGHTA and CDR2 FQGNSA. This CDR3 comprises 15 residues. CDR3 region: CASSLVNRWGDTQYF. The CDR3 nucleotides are TGTGCCAGCAGCTTAGTGAACAGGTGGGGAGATACGCAGTATTTT. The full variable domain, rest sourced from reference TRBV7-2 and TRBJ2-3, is GAGVSQSPSNKVTEKGKDVELRCDPISGHTALYWYRQSLGQGLEFLIYFQGNSAPDKSGLPSDRFSAERTGGSVSTLTIQRTQQEDSAVYLCASSLVNRWGDTQYFGPGTRLTVL.

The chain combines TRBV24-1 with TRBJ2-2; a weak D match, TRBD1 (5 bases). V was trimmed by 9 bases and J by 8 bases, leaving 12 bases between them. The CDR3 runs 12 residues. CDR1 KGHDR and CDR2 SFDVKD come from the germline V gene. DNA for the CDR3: TGTGCCACCCAGGGCCAGCCAGGGGAGCTGTTTTTT. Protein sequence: CATQGQPGELFF.

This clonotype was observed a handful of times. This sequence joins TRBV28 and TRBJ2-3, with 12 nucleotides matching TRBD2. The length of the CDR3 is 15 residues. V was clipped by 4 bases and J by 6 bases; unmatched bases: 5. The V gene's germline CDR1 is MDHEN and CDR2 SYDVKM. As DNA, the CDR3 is TGTGCCAGCAGTTCGGGTCTAGCGGGGGGGGATACGCAGTATTTT. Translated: CASSSGLAGGDTQYF.

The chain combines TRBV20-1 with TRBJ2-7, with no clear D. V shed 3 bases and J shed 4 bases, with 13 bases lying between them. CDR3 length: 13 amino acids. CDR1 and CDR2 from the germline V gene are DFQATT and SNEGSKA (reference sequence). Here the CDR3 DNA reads TGCAGTGCTAGGCGTAGGGTGGGGTACGAGCAGTACTTC. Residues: CSARRRVGYEQYF.

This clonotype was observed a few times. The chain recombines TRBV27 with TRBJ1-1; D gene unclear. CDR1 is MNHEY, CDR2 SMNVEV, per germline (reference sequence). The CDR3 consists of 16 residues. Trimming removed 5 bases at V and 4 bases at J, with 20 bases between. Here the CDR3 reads CASSVGDYTLTTEAFF. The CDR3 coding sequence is TGTGCCAGCAGTGTTGGGGATTATACATTAACCACTGAAGCTTTCTTT.